This T cell receptor (beta chain) was obtained from a study of T-cell memory formation after mild COVID-19. In TCRdb, the 5' RACE reads were re-called with MiXCR into one record per CDR3 protein. The sample shows tens of thousands of distinct CDR3 sequences, about 14% of them seen only once. This clonotype was seen a few times. The antigen is not known. The CDR3 is 18 residues long. The germline CDR1 and CDR2 sequences are MNHEY and SVGAGI. V lost 2 bases, J lost 3 bases, and 19 bases lay in between. Notes on the study in general: A subset of responding clones appeared in pre-infection memory, suggesting cross-reactive memory joined.

This chain connects TRBV6-5 to TRBJ2-2; a weak D match, TRBD1 (5 bases). The clonotype originates from an adult woman who had mild COVID-19 (a few samples of this study predate the infection). Cell type and time point are not known. The sequencing input was PBMCs or a T cell subset sorted from them (not recorded which). The CDR3 DNA reads TGTGCCAGCAGTTACGGGCAGGGTCGTCGGTGGCACACCGGGGAGCTGTTTTTT. This codes for CASSYGQGRRWHTGELFF.